This T cell receptor (beta chain) was obtained from a study of Ad26.COV2.S vaccination and SARS-CoV-2 variants. As for the study in general: Donor joined the COV1001 Ad26.COV2.S trial arm. Study results and limitations: Quantification of TCR breadth and depth may have yielded underestimates of total T cell responses. Individuals receiving vaccine had higher spike-specific TCR breadth than placebo recipients did.

Of note for this clone: Antigen: not known.

The CDR3 runs to 14 residues. CDR1 is MNHEY, CDR2 SMNVEV, per germline (reference sequence). Trimming left V 9 bases short and J 0 bases short, with 12 bases between. Data came from immunoSEQ multiplex PCR; TCRdb stores just in-frame clones and leaves some out. Of approximately 410,000 clones listed, around 92% are singletons. The treatment denotes: around 19 received Ad26.COV2.S at low or high dose, single or two shots; 5 received placebo; per-sample allocation not given. Day 63 after the first injection of vaccine or placebo was the sampling time. In the vaccine, an Ad26 vector expressed the SARS-CoV-2 spike of the Wuhan strain.

This clonotype originated in a person between 18 and 59 years old who received the Ad26.COV2.S COVID-19 vaccine or a placebo. Source: peripheral blood, taken in a trial of Ad26.COV2.S vaccine versus placebo. This rearrangement joins TRBV27 to TRBJ2-1, with D perhaps matching TRBD1 or TRBD2 (5 bases each). As DNA, the CDR3 is TGTGCCAGGGTCAGGGAGAACTCCTACAATGAGCAGTTCTTC. Its protein is CARVRENSYNEQFF.